This TCR beta chain stems from a study of CD8 T cells in ankylosing spondylitis. Germline V CDR1 and CDR2: GTSNPN, SVGIG (reference sequence). The ends were cut back, 0 bases at V and 5 bases at J, with 13 bases in the middle. CDR3 length: 14 residues. This clonotype was seen a handful of times. Its specificity is unknown. 5'-RACE, quantitative and with molecular barcodes, yielded the TCR beta libraries. TCRdb independently ran MiXCR on the 5' RACE reads; one entry per CDR3 protein. The table records about 190,000 distinct CDR3 sequences, 10% to 15% of them present only once. Study-wide results and caveats: Significantly higher representation of disease-linked clones was reported for matched ankylosing spondylitis synovial fluid. A subset of motif variants has previously been described in the synovial fluid and blood of reactive arthritis. In ankylosing spondylitis blood, a motif of roughly eight highly homologous TCR beta variants appeared characteristic.

The sequence derives from a female donor with ankylosing spondylitis or in good health (not recorded which). V and J are TRBV30 and TRBJ2-5, with no clear D. Source material: blood, either unsorted or a sorted T cell fraction (not recorded which). CDR3 coding DNA: TGTGCCTGGAGTGTACTATCGGGTTCCGAGACCCAGTACTTC. It yields the protein CAWSVLSGSETQYF.